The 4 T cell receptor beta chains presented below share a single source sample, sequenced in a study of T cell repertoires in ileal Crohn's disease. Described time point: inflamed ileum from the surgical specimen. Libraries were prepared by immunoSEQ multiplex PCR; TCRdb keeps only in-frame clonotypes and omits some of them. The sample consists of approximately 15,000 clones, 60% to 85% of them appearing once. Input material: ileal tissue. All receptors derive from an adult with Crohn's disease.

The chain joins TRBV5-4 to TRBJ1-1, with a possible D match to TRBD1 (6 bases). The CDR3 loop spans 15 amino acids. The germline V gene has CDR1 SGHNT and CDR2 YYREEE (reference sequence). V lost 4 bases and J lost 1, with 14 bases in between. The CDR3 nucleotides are TGTGCCAGCAGCCCAGACCAGGGGCAGAACACTGAAGCTTTCTTT. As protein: CASSPDQGQNTEAFF.

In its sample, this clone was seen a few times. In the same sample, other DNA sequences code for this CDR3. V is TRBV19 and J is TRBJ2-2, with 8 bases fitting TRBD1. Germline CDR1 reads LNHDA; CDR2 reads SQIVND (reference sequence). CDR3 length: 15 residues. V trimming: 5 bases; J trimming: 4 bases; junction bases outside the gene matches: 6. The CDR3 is CASSPGTGRTGELFF. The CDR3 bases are TGTGCCAGTAGTCCGGGGACAGGACGCACCGGGGAGCTGTTTTTT.

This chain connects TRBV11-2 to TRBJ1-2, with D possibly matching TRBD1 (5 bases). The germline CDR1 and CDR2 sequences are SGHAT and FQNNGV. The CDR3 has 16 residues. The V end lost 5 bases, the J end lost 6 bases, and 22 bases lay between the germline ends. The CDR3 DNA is TGTGCCAGCAGCCCGAGGACCGGGGGGTCGAGTCATGGCTACACCTTC. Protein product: CASSPRTGGSSHGYTF.

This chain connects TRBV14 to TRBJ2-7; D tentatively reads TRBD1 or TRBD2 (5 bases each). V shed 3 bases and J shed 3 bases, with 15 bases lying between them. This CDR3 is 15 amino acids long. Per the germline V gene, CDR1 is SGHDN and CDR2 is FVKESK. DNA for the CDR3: TGTGCCAGCAGCCAGGACTGGGGGATGGACTACGAGCAGTACTTC. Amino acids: CASSQDWGMDYEQYF.